The 25 T cell receptor beta chains presented below share a single source sample, sequenced in a study of CD8+ T cells in alopecia areata. The sequencing template was cDNA reverse transcribed from extracted RNA. Here immunoSEQ multiplex PCR was the method, and the copy in TCRdb shows in-frame clones only, minus some. The repertoire consists of 90,000 to 120,000 clones, with roughly 55% occurring once and the leading ten covering 20% to 25%. Input material: NKG2D-low CD8+ T cells sorted from blood. These receptors were taken from a human donor with alopecia areata.

This clone was found a few times. The DNA for the CDR3 is TGTGCCAGCAGCCAGGGACTCCCGGAGGATGAGCAGTTCTTC. It yields the protein CASSQGLPEDEQFF. The chain carries TRBV4-2 and TRBJ2-1; tentative D call: TRBD2 (6 bases). This CDR3 comprises 14 residues. CDR1 is LGHNA and CDR2 is YNFKEQ in the germline V gene. With 3 bases removed from V and 8 bases from J, the gap between germline ends came to 14 bases.

The V gene is TRBV16, the J gene TRBJ1-1, with D perhaps matching TRBD1 (6 bases). Looked up from germline, CDR1 is KGHSY and CDR2 is FQNENV. This CDR3 is built from 15 residues. Trimming removed 4 bases at V and 7 bases at J, with 19 bases between. CDR3 in amino acids: CASSPPGAQKVEAFF. The CDR3 nucleotides are TGTGCCAGCAGCCCCCCAGGGGCCCAGAAGGTTGAAGCTTTCTTT.

V is TRBV7-9 and J is TRBJ1-2, with a possible D match to TRBD1 (5 bases). Deletions cut 5 bases from V and 7 bases from J, with 14 bases between. The CDR3 runs 13 residues. Looked up from germline, CDR1 is SEHNR and CDR2 is FQNEAQ (reference sequence). Here the CDR3 reads CASSPPVGGGYTF. The CDR3 bases are TGTGCCAGCAGCCCCCCAGTCGGGGGTGGCTACACCTTC.

This clone was picked up a small number of times. The rearrangement uses TRBV9 and TRBJ2-3, with TRBD2 identical over 12 bases. There are 19 residues in the CDR3. Per the germline V gene, CDR1 is SGDLS and CDR2 is YYNGEE. With 4 bases clipped from V and 0 bases from J, the junction kept 12 bases outside the gene matches. CDR3 nucleotides: TGTGCCAGCAGCTCTCGGACTAGCGGGAATAAGGATAGCACAGATACGCAGTATTTT. This gives the protein CASSSRTSGNKDSTDTQYF.

This rearrangement joins TRBV7-9 to TRBJ1-1; no reliable D call. Germline CDR1 is SEHNR and CDR2 is FQNEAQ (reference sequence). Trimming removed 5 bases at V and 1 base at J, with 8 bases between. This CDR3 is 13 amino acids long. CDR3 nucleotide sequence: TGTGCCAGCAGCCCCGGACCGAACACTGAAGCTTTCTTT. This gives the protein CASSPGPNTEAFF.

V usage is TRBV10-3 and J usage is TRBJ1-1, with D perhaps matching TRBD1 (6 bases). CDR3 length: 13 amino acids. In germline, CDR1 is ENHRY, CDR2 SYGVKD. Trimming stripped 2 bases from V and 7 bases from J, with 11 bases between. The CDR3: CAISEQGSLEAFF. The CDR3 bases are TGTGCCATCAGTGAGCAGGGGTCCCTTGAAGCTTTCTTT.

This chain connects TRBV15 to TRBJ2-7, with 7 positions matching TRBD2. The V gene's germline CDR1 is LNHNV and CDR2 YYDKDF (reference sequence). V lost 1 base and J lost 6; bases outside the gene matches: 9. This CDR3 has 15 amino acids. CDR3 protein: CATSRGLAEISEQYF. The CDR3 nucleotides are TGTGCCACCAGCAGAGGTCTAGCGGAGATCAGCGAGCAGTACTTC.

The CDR3 DNA is TGTGCCAGCAGCCTCCAAAGGGAGCAGTACTTC. This sequence encodes CASSLQREQYF. V gene TRBV11-3 combines with J gene TRBJ2-7, with D hard to call. The CDR3 is 11 amino acids. The V gene lost 5 bases and the J gene lost 7 bases, with 9 bases spanning the gap. The V gene's germline CDR1 is SGHNT and CDR2 YENEEA.

Only one count was recorded for this clone. The rearrangement uses TRBV28 and TRBJ2-7, with D maybe TRBD1 (6 bases). Trimming stripped 3 bases from V and 5 bases from J, with 14 bases between. CDR3 length: 14 amino acids. The germline V gene encodes CDR1 MDHEN and CDR2 SYDVKM. As DNA, the CDR3 is TGTGCCAGCAGTTTTACAGGGTTCTCTAACGAGCAGTACTTC. Translating gives CASSFTGFSNEQYF.

The chain uses TRBV6-6 and TRBJ1-5; D perhaps matches TRBD1 (6 bases). CDR3 length: 14 residues. The V gene's germline CDR1 is MNHNY and CDR2 SVGAGI (reference sequence). Between the trimmed V and J ends, which lost 6 bases and 8 bases, there was a span of 17 bases. CDR3 sequence: CASRTGGHLEPQHF. The CDR3 DNA reads TGTGCCAGCAGAACGGGGGGGCATTTAGAGCCCCAGCATTTT.

This clone has at least ten counts. The J gene is TRBJ2-7, the V gene TRBV10-3; TRBD2 aligns across 12 bases. CDR1 is ENHRY, CDR2 SYGVKD, per germline. With 4 bases clipped from V and 2 bases from J, the junction kept 3 bases outside the gene matches. CDR3 length: 15 amino acids. CDR3 sequence reads: CAISGASGRAYEQYF. The CDR3 DNA reads TGTGCCATCAGTGGGGCTAGCGGGAGGGCCTACGAGCAGTACTTC.

The chain is built from TRBV27 and TRBJ1-5, with a tentative D call TRBD1 (5 bases). Trimming removed 1 base from V and 7 bases from J, with 5 bases in between. Germline V gene data show CDR1 as MNHEY and CDR2 as SMNVEV (reference sequence). The CDR3 is made up of 12 amino acids. The CDR3 spells CASSLWGQPQHF. The CDR3 DNA reads TGTGCCAGCAGTTTATGGGGGCAGCCCCAGCATTTT.

This chain connects TRBV29-1 to TRBJ2-5, with D unresolved. The CDR3 sequence is 13 residues long. V was clipped by 0 bases and J by 1 base, with 6 bases between them. Germline V lookup: CDR1 SQVTM, CDR2 ANQGSEA. The CDR3 sequence is CSVEDRRQETQYF. The CDR3 bases are TGCAGCGTTGAAGATCGGCGCCAAGAGACCCAGTACTTC.

This clone showed up just a few times. The chain joins TRBV7-9 to TRBJ1-1; TRBD1 agrees at 8 bases. The CDR3 totals 12 residues. Germline-derived CDR1 and CDR2 are SEHNR and FQNEAQ (reference sequence). V was clipped by 3 bases and J by 11 bases; unmatched bases: 5. This chain's CDR3 is CASSLDRERAFF. The DNA for the CDR3 is TGTGCCAGCAGCTTGGACAGGGAGAGGGCTTTCTTT.

The V call is TRBV27, the J call TRBJ2-6, with D possibly being TRBD1 (6 bases). The germline V gene has CDR1 MNHEY and CDR2 SMNVEV (reference sequence). There are 16 residues in the CDR3. The V end lost 6 bases, the J end lost 3 bases, and 15 bases lay between the germline ends. The DNA for the CDR3 is TGTGCCAGCAGCAAGGCAGGGGTTTTTGGGGCCAACGTCCTGACTTTC. Amino acid sequence: CASSKAGVFGANVLTF.

This clone showed up just a few times. The chain recombines TRBV5-5 with TRBJ2-1, with unresolved D. Trimming removed 4 bases from V and 8 bases from J, with 10 bases in between. The CDR3 extends over 12 amino acids. CDR1 SGHKS and CDR2 YYEKEE come from the germline V gene (reference sequence). The CDR3 DNA follows: TGTGCCAGCAGCCCTGCAGATTATGAGCAGTTCTTC. It codes for CASSPADYEQFF.

The V gene is TRBV19, the J gene TRBJ2-5; D possibly corresponds to TRBD1 (6 bases). The germline gives CDR1 LNHDA, CDR2 SQIVND (reference sequence). The CDR3 length is 14 residues. V shed 4 bases and J shed 7 bases, with 16 bases lying between them. The CDR3 bases are TGTGCCAGTAGTACCCGACAGGAGTCCGGGACCCAGTACTTC. Residues: CASSTRQESGTQYF.

The chain links TRBV10-3 to TRBJ1-1; D is uncertain. The CDR3 is 14 residues long. Germline V gene lookup returns CDR1 ENHRY and CDR2 SYGVKD. V lost 5 bases and J 1 base, leaving 11 bases between the germline ends. CDR3 loop: CAISMSGSNTEAFF. The CDR3 region has the DNA TGTGCCATCAGTATGTCGGGATCGAACACTGAAGCTTTCTTT.

The J gene is TRBJ2-3, the V gene TRBV28; tentatively, D is TRBD2 (6 bases). The CDR3 has 14 amino acids. Trimming took off 6 bases at V and 0 bases at J, with 10 bases between the two ends. Germline CDR1 and CDR2: MDHEN and SYDVKM. DNA of the CDR3: TGTGCCAGCAGGGGACTGGGAAGCACAGATACGCAGTATTTT. Translation gives CASRGLGSTDTQYF.

This clone was detected a few times. The gene calls are TRBV19 and TRBJ2-1; D remains unclear. This CDR3 has 11 amino acids. Germline V lookup: CDR1 LNHDA, CDR2 SQIVND (reference sequence). The V end lost 6 bases, the J end lost 8 bases, and 8 bases lay between the germline ends. CDR3 bases: TGTGCCAGTAGCACGCAATATGAGCAGTTCTTC. Translated, it gives CASSTQYEQFF.

This clone showed up just a few times. The V and J genes are TRBV27 and TRBJ2-7; TRBD2 is a possible D gene (6 bases). The CDR3 extends over 14 amino acids. V dropped 7 bases and J dropped 3 bases, with 16 bases sitting between them. Looked up from germline, CDR1 is MNHEY and CDR2 is SMNVEV (reference sequence). The CDR3 region has the DNA TGTGCCAGCACCCCTCGGGGGAAGAGCTACGAGCAGTACTTC. It is translated as CASTPRGKSYEQYF.

This chain links TRBV7-8 with TRBJ2-7; weak D call: TRBD2 (6 bases). The V gene lost 4 bases and the J gene lost 6 bases, with 10 bases spanning the gap. Germline V gene data show CDR1 as SGHVS and CDR2 as FQNEAQ. The CDR3 is 12 amino acids. In nucleotides, the CDR3 is TGTGCCAGCAGCTCGCGGGAAGCCGAGCAGTACTTC. Its protein product is CASSSREAEQYF.

Worth noting for this clone: Other DNA sequences within the sample encode an identical CDR3. This sequence joins TRBV5-6 and TRBJ1-1; D unresolved. The CDR3 has 12 amino acids. V dropped 4 bases and J dropped 3 bases, with 7 bases sitting between them. The germline CDR1 and CDR2 sequences are SGHDT and YYEEEE. DNA of the CDR3: TGTGCCAGCAGCCCCGGGGACACTGAAGCTTTCTTT. Its translation is CASSPGDTEAFF.

The rearrangement links TRBV11-2 to TRBJ2-2; D not resolved. Looked up from germline, CDR1 is SGHAT and CDR2 is FQNNGV. V was pared by 6 bases and J by 1 base, with 3 bases between. The CDR3 is 12 residues long. Here the CDR3 reads CASSMNTGELFF. CDR3 coding DNA: TGTGCCAGCAGTATGAACACCGGGGAGCTGTTTTTT.

The V call is TRBV7-9, the J call TRBJ1-1; D gene ambiguous. CDR3 length equals 13 residues. Trimming pared 2 bases from V and 1 base from J, leaving 5 bases between. CDR1 and CDR2 from the germline V gene are SEHNR and FQNEAQ (reference sequence). For the CDR3, the DNA is TGTGCCAGCAGCTTAACACAGAACACTGAAGCTTTCTTT. It is translated as CASSLTQNTEAFF.